The sequence of this TCR beta chain was determined in a study of blood T cell repertoires in COVID-19. The wider study: Researchers got acute and convalescent COVID-19 samples from the United States, Italy and Spain. Nucleic acid was either cDNA or gDNA, and it came from T cells, B-cell-depleted T cells, or PBMCs.

In the source study's methods: Reference gene primers were amplified, and this amplification served to estimate nucleated cell counts. Sequencing used immunoSEQ multiplex PCR; TCRdb keeps in-frame clones, though not all of them. Clone size and V and J calls were adopted from that table, with D and trimming inferred from the DNA. The sample comprises about 170,000 clones, roughly 86% of which are singletons, and roughly 1.4% rests with the top ten. The CDR3 contains 14 residues. Germline CDR1 and CDR2: SNHLY and FYNNEI. The V end lost 2 bases, the J end lost 6 bases, and 10 bases lay between the germline ends.

Specimen: peripheral blood. This chain joins TRBV2 and TRBJ2-2; D ambiguous. The sequence came from a woman aged 50 to 60 with acute or convalescent COVID-19. CDR3 amino acids: CASSELYEAGELFF. Written as DNA, the CDR3 is TGTGCCAGCAGTGAACTCTATGAAGCCGGGGAGCTGTTTTTT.